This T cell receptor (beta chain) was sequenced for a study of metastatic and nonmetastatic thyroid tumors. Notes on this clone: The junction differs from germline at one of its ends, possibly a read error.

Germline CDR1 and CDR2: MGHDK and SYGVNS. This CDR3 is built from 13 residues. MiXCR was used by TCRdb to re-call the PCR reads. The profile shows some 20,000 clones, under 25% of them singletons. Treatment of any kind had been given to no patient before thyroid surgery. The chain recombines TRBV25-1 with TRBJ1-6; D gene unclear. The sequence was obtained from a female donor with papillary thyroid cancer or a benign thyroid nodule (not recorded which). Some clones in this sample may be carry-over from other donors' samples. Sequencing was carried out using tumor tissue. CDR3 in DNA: TGTGCCAGCAGGCCCCCCCATAATTCACCCCCCCACTTT. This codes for CASRPPHNSPPHF. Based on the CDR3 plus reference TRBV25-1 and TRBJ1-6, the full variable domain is EADIYQTPRYLVIGTGKKITLECSQTMGHDKMYWYQQDPGMELHLIHYSYGVNSTEKGDLSSESTVSRIRTEHFPLTLESARPSHTSQYLCASRPPHNSPPHFGNGTRLTVT.